The source of this T cell receptor beta chain is a study of control samples from healthy donors and cancer patients. This clone was recorded only once. Germline trimming cut 2 bases from V and 4 bases from J; bases unmatched to any gene: 6. CDR1 and CDR2 from the germline V gene are GTSNPN and SVGIG (reference sequence). The length of the CDR3 is 15 residues. TCRdb keeps only in-frame clones here, not all; method: immunoSEQ multiplex PCR. The sample includes 130,000 or so clones, roughly 90% of them seen just once. Source material: PBMCs. The genes are TRBV30 and TRBJ1-4, with 8 nucleotides matching TRBD1. This TCR was recovered from a man aged 50-60 years with head and neck cancer. CDR3 region: CAWSKGQGGNEKLFF. CDR3 nucleotide sequence: TGTGCCTGGAGTAAAGGACAGGGAGGTAATGAAAAACTGTTTTTT.